This TCR beta chain was recovered during a study of blood T cells in healthy people across ages. It was with a sample-barcoded 5' primer and a J-beta primer mix that a second PCR of roughly 6 to 12 cycles was run. TCRdb re-called the 5' RACE reads through MiXCR, storing one row per CDR3 protein. The table lists over 1,300,000 distinct CDR3 sequences, approximately 59% of them singletons. General study results and limits: The donors' CMV status was not determined, possibly confounding changes in expanded clonotypes.

On this clonotype: Its antigen is undetermined.

There were healthy Caucasian individuals from Russia, aged about 6 to 90, serving as donors. Germline V lookup: CDR1 MGHDK, CDR2 SYGVNS. V lost 4 bases to trimming and J lost 3 bases, with 15 bases between them. The CDR3 totals 15 residues. Sequencing was done on a sample of blood. This clonotype originated in a man aged 18 to 30 in good health. The J gene is TRBJ2-5, the V gene TRBV25-1; the D gene is possibly TRBD1 (6 bases). CDR3 amino acids: CASSGRHRVEETQYF. Written as DNA, the CDR3 is TGTGCCAGCAGTGGCCGACACAGGGTGGAAGAGACCCAGTACTTC.